The clone carrying this T cell receptor beta chain was seen once. The antigen remains unidentified. The data were taken from a study of follicular helper T cells after annual influenza vaccination. Study-wide points: Undersampling of the much larger non-cTfh compartments could not be excluded for influenza clone enrichment. Recurrent ICOS+CD38+ cTfh clonotypes included tetramer and AIM influenza-specific ones.

V shed 1 base and J shed 3 bases, with 10 bases lying between them. The germline gives CDR1 SGHNT, CDR2 YENEEA. The CDR3 runs to 15 residues. TCRB sequencing was done at Survey resolution level. Method: immunoSEQ multiplex PCR; TCRdb's copy keeps in-frame clones and lacks some. Of nearly 10,000 clones detected, 83% appear once; the ten largest clones hold roughly 0.35%. This sample's time point: 2014-2015 season, 7 days after vaccination. Donors with HIV/AIDS, active malignancy, immunomodulators or active illness were excluded. The chain carries TRBV11-3 and TRBJ2-1; D is perhaps TRBD1 (5 bases). This receptor was identified in an adult who received the influenza vaccine. The sample consisted of CXCR5- memory CD4+ T cells sorted from blood, taken 7 days after influenza vaccination. In nucleotides, the CDR3 is TGTGCCAGCAGCTTAGGAGCAGGGTTCTACAATGAGCAGTTCTTC. Its protein is CASSLGAGFYNEQFF.